The rows below give T cell receptor beta chains drawn from one sample of a study of tumor-infiltrating lymphocytes in primary liver carcinoma. In TCRdb, the multiplex PCR reads were re-called with MiXCR into one record per CDR3 protein. This sample has approximately 73,000 distinct CDR3 sequences, with 71% found just once. Sequenced sample: liver tumor tissue from sampling region 4. Receptor source: a woman aged 55-75 years with primary liver carcinoma and hepatitis B virus infection. The CDR3 runs from the conserved cysteine through the conserved F or W. Fields, in order: V gene, clone size, D gene, J gene, CDR3 DNA, CDR3 protein. The D gene is left open where the match is weak. Clone size appears in some rows only: once, few, many, or a class for an expanded clone.

V: TRBV6-5
size: NA
D: NA
J: TRBJ2-2
DNA: TGTGCCAGCAGCTCCTTGCGGAGGGTTACCGGGGAGCCGTTTTTT
CDR3: CASSSLRRVTGEPFF

V: TRBV10-2
size: many
D: NA
J: TRBJ1-4
DNA: TGCGCCAGCAGTGAGAAGACCCCTGGAGGAAAACTGTTTTTT
CDR3: CASSEKTPGGKLFF

V: TRBV6-5
size: NA
D: TRBD2
J: TRBJ2-5
DNA: TGTGCCAGCAGTCTCGGACTAGCGGGAGTCTCAGAGGCCCAGTATTTC
CDR3: CASSLGLAGVSEAQYF

V: TRBV11-3
size: few
D: NA
J: TRBJ2-6
DNA: TGTGCCAGCAGCTCTAAAGGGGCGGGTGGGACCGACGTCCTGACTTTC
CDR3: CASSSKGAGGTDVLTF

V: TRBV5-4
size: NA
D: TRBD1
J: TRBJ1-2
DNA: TGTGCCAGCAGCTTGGGAGCCGCCTTGCGGGACAGGGGAGACTATGGCTACACCTTC
CDR3: CASSLGAALRDRGDYGYTF

V: TRBV6-5
size: once
D: NA
J: TRBJ2-7
DNA: TGTGCCAGCAGTGCGGCGGCGGTGGGGTACTACGAGCAGTACTTC
CDR3: CASSAAAVGYYEQYF

V: TRBV11-3
size: NA
D: NA
J: TRBJ2-1
DNA: TGTGTCTGTAGCTTGGCAGCGGCTGCCCGGGGTGAGCAGTTCTTC
CDR3: CVCSLAAAARGEQFF

V: TRBV29-1
size: NA
D: NA
J: TRBJ2-7
DNA: TGCAGCGTTGCACTAGGGTCCTATGAGCAGTACTTC
CDR3: CSVALGSYEQYF

V: TRBV11-2
size: NA
D: TRBD1
J: TRBJ2-3
DNA: TGTGCCAGCAGCTCAACTCGGTTAGAGGGGGCGGATACGCAGTATTTT
CDR3: CASSSTRLEGADTQYF

V: TRBV29-1
size: NA
D: NA
J: TRBJ1-1
DNA: TGCAGCGGAGGGGATGAAGTTTACTTT
CDR3: CSGGDEVYF

V: TRBV6-5
size: NA
D: NA
J: TRBJ2-1
DNA: TGTGCCAGCAGTTATCGGACTACCAACTCCTATAATGAGCAGTTCTTC
CDR3: CASSYRTTNSYNEQFF

V: TRBV11-2
size: NA
D: TRBD2
J: TRBJ2-7
DNA: TGTGCCAGCAGCATAGCGGGAGTACAGCAGTACTTC
CDR3: CASSIAGVQQYF

V: TRBV6-1
size: NA
D: NA
J: TRBJ2-7
DNA: TGTACCAACAGTTCACAGCGGAGCTCCTACGAGCAGTACTTC
CDR3: CTNSSQRSSYEQYF

V: TRBV6-2/TRBV6-3
size: many
D: NA
J: TRBJ1-5
DNA: TGTGCCAGCAGTCCCGGGACAATCGCGGGACAGCCCCAGCATTTT
CDR3: CASSPGTIAGQPQHF

V: TRBV4-1
size: NA
D: NA
J: TRBJ2-1
DNA: TGCACCAGCGTCTCGTTCAAACATGAGCAGTTCTTC
CDR3: CTSVSFKHEQFF

V: TRBV12-1
size: many
D: NA
J: TRBJ2-2
DNA: TGTGCCAGCAGCCCGGTTGGACAGGGAAAGACTAGCGGGACGAACACCGGGGAGCTGTTTTTT
CDR3: CASSPVGQGKTSGTNTGELFF